This T cell receptor beta chain originates from a study of blood T cell repertoires in COVID-19. Some clones are missing from TCRdb's copy, which holds only in-frame ones; the method was immunoSEQ multiplex PCR. The sample carries hundreds of thousands of clones, 88% recorded once. Seattle's cohort entered during active infection and was followed longitudinally. V was pared by 4 bases and J by 0 bases, with 9 bases of the junction left unmatched. Per germline, CDR1 MNHEY and CDR2 SMNVEV (reference sequence). The CDR3 spans 18 residues. This clonotype was sampled from a woman in her sixties or seventies with COVID-19, enrolled during active disease. The chain recombines TRBV27 with TRBJ2-6, with 7 positions matching TRBD1. Material for sequencing was peripheral blood. CDR3 loop: CASSSHRGWASGANVLTF. The CDR3 nucleotides are TGTGCCAGCAGTTCCCACAGGGGTTGGGCCTCTGGGGCCAACGTCCTGACTTTC.